Sequencing of this T cell receptor (beta chain) was carried out in a study of a mutant IDH1 vaccine in newly diagnosed glioma. About the research overall: Scheduled for weeks 1, 3, 5, 7, 11, 15, 19 and 23, eight vaccinations were given to patients. Patients got their first vaccination 4-6 weeks after radiotherapy alone, or with temozolomide cycles. Patients' prior therapy spanned radiotherapy, temozolomide, or both; most underwent both.

On this clone: Its antigen is currently unknown.

Time point given: week 23, last vaccination. A 20-mer mutant IDH1 peptide at 300 ug was injected subcutaneously with topical imiquimod. Germline V gene lookup returns CDR1 LNHDA and CDR2 SQIVND (reference sequence). Trimming took 3 bases from V and 9 from J, leaving 12 bases between them. This CDR3 contains 13 residues. Data came from immunoSEQ multiplex PCR; TCRdb stores just in-frame clones and leaves some out. The data hold tens of thousands of clones, with approximately 87% observed a single time. The sequences come from PBMCs, collected from a glioma patient whose treatment included an IDH1 peptide vaccine. The origin of this receptor is a middle-aged man with glioma. The V call is TRBV19, the J call TRBJ1-5, with unresolved D. This CDR3 is CASSIPAPGPQHF. The CDR3 DNA reads as TGTGCCAGTAGTATTCCCGCTCCTGGGCCCCAGCATTTT. Full variable domain (rest looked up from reference TRBV19 and TRBJ1-5): DGGITQSPKYLFRKEGQNVTLSCEQNLNHDAMYWYRQDPGQGLRLIYYSQIVNDFQKGDIAEGYSVSREKKESFPLTVTSAQKNPTAFYLCASSIPAPGPQHFGDGTRLSIL.